This is a list of T cell receptor beta chains from one sample in a study. One entry per CDR3 protein results from TCRdb running MiXCR on the 5' RACE reads. The table lists 30,000 to 35,000 distinct CDR3 sequences, 25% to 30% of them singletons. The material sequenced was tumor-infiltrating Tregs sorted from the breast tumor. The receptors were gathered from a female donor with breast cancer. Both conserved end residues are part of each CDR3. The order of the fields is V gene, CDR3 length, CDR3 protein.

V gene: TRBV6-4; CDR3 length: 12; CDR3 protein: CARPAGDTKAFF
V gene: TRBV28; CDR3 length: 14; CDR3 protein: CASTPGGFNQPQHF
V gene: TRBV20-1; CDR3 length: 13; CDR3 protein: CSASLLQEAEQFF
V gene: TRBV6-5; CDR3 length: 13; CDR3 protein: CASKLQMNTEAFF
V gene: TRBV7-9; CDR3 length: 14; CDR3 protein: CASSSMQGTGELFF
V gene: TRBV7-9; CDR3 length: 15; CDR3 protein: CASSLGSGLHYEQYF
V gene: TRBV20-1; CDR3 length: 20; CDR3 protein: CSASYPPGLAGGASTDTQYF
V gene: TRBV29-1; CDR3 length: 13; CDR3 protein: CSVVEGWGQPQHF
V gene: TRBV7-8; CDR3 length: 17; CDR3 protein: CASSPQGDVGGYNEQFF
V gene: TRBV24-1; CDR3 length: 15; CDR3 protein: CATSDLPSITNEQFF
V gene: TRBV7-9; CDR3 length: 12; CDR3 protein: CASSPDRNEQFF
V gene: TRBV7-9; CDR3 length: 15; CDR3 protein: CASSLRTGGVETQYF
V gene: TRBV7-2; CDR3 length: 16; CDR3 protein: CASSPPTGSSGNTIYF
V gene: TRBV6-5; CDR3 length: 15; CDR3 protein: CASAGTRREVREQYF
V gene: TRBV19; CDR3 length: 15; CDR3 protein: CASSMTGGTYNEQFF
V gene: TRBV7-9; CDR3 length: 13; CDR3 protein: CATGQGTLYGYTF